This entry describes one T cell receptor (beta chain). V lost 11 bases, J lost 1 base, and 13 bases lay in between. The germline CDR1 and CDR2 sequences are LGHNA and YSLEER. The CDR3 spans 13 residues. The sample comes from a study of blood T cell repertoires in COVID-19. Some clones are missing from TCRdb's copy, which holds only in-frame ones; the method was immunoSEQ multiplex PCR. Of about 480,000 clones in the sample, around nine tenths were seen once. This chain connects TRBV4-3 to TRBJ2-3; the D gene is possibly TRBD2 (6 bases). This receptor was obtained from a woman in her thirties or forties who had recovered from COVID-19. The specimen was PBMCs or T cells enriched from blood (not recorded which). The CDR3 nucleotides read TGCGCCTCCGGGTGGGGGGGCACAGATACGCAGTATTTT. Its translation: CASGWGGTDTQYF.